The clone carrying this T cell receptor (beta chain) was detected many times. No antigen is known for it. Noted time point: patch test 1, 2 weeks after DPC sensitization. The sample's treatment: therapeutic diphenylcyclopropenone sensitization with weekly scalp DPC. Unseparated into fractions, whole blood served as the source from which total RNA was extracted. These data originate in a study of human T cells and chemical hapten exposure. Study-wide findings and caveats: The number of TCRs over 1 in 1000 frequency stayed unchanged after DPC.

Each CDR3 protein is one row after TCRdb ran MiXCR on the RACE reads. The sample carries fewer than 45,000 distinct CDR3 sequences, over 3.5% recorded once. Germline CDR1 reads SQVTM; CDR2 reads ANQGSEA. CDR3 length: 14 residues. Trimming removed 8 bases from V and 5 bases from J, with 22 bases in between. The chain uses TRBV29-1 and TRBJ2-7, with D possibly being TRBD2 (6 bases). Material: whole blood, obtained in connection with sensitization to the hapten diphenylcyclopropenone (DPC). This sequence originates from a man between 45 and 60 years old with alopecia areata. Some clones in this sample may be carry-over from other donors' samples. The CDR3 here is CSFALADFRDEQYF. DNA for the CDR3: TGCAGCTTTGCCTTAGCGGACTTTCGGGACGAGCAGTACTTC.